This T cell receptor (beta chain) is from a study of cytomegalovirus exposure and HLA in healthy donors. Overall study context: Falling in the Caucasian-associated ancestry cluster were approximately 86% of under 450 genotyped donors.

The PCR made use of 60 Vbeta and 13 Jbeta primers. The authors' processing: Unique TCR beta chains totaled roughly 80 million in a later count, with approximately 11 million of them shared. Repertoires were generated with immunoSEQ multiplex PCR, while TCRdb's copy carries only in-frame clones and drops some. That table is the source of V, J and clone size, and D and trimming were worked out from the DNA. Of about 130,000 clones listed, 65% to 80% are singletons. Study outcomes and limitations: CMV serostatus was the only recorded immune exposure for donors. Usually a TCR sequence was rare, but some public TCRs were found in many donors.

CDR3 length: 17 amino acids. Germline V gene lookup returns CDR1 SEHNR and CDR2 FQNEAQ (reference sequence). V shed 5 bases and J 7 bases; nucleotides not matched to a gene: 17. As for this clone: Antigen specificity is unknown.

The source of this sequence is a man aged 40-49 years in good health and CMV-seropositive. Input material: PBMCs. This chain joins TRBV7-9 and TRBJ2-1; TRBD2 matches 7 bases. CDR3 sequence reads: CASSLPTWGRAGNEQFF. The CDR3 region has the DNA TGTGCCAGCAGCCTACCTACCTGGGGGAGGGCCGGGAATGAGCAGTTCTTC.